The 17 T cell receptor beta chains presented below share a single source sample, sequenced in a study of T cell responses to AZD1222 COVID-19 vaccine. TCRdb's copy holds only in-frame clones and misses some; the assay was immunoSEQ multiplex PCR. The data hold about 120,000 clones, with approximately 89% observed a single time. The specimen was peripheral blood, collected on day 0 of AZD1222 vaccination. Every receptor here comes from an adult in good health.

For the CDR3, the DNA is TGTGCCAGCAGTGCCCGTATCTCCTACGAGCAGTACTTC. Amino acid sequence: CASSARISYEQYF. This chain joins TRBV6-1 and TRBJ2-7, with no clear D. The V end was cut by 4 bases, the J end by 0 bases, with 7 bases between. Per germline, CDR1 MNHNS and CDR2 SASEGT. The CDR3 has 13 residues.

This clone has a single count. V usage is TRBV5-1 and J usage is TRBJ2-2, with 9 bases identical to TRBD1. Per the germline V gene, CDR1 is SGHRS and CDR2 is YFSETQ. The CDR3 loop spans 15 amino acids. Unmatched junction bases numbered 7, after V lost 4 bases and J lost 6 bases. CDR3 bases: TGCGCCAGCAGCGGAGGGACAGGGTCCCCCGGGGAGCTGTTTTTT. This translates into CASSGGTGSPGELFF.

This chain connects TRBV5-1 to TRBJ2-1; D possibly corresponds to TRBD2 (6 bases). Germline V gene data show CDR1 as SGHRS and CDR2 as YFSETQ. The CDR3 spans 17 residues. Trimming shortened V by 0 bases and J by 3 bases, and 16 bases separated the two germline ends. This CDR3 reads CASSLASSGFFYNEQFF. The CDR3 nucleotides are TGCGCCAGCAGCTTGGCGTCCAGCGGGTTTTTCTACAATGAGCAGTTCTTC.

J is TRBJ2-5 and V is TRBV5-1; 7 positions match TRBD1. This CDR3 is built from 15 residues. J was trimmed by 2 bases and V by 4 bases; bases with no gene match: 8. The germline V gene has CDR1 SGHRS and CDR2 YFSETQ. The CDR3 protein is CASSIIPGQQETQYF. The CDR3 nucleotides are TGCGCCAGCAGCATAATTCCGGGACAGCAAGAGACCCAGTACTTC.

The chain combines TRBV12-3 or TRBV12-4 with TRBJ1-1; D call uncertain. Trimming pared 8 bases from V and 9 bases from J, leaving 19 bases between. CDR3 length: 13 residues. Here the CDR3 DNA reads TGTGCCAGCGTTACGCCCGGCCCGCCGAAAGCTTTCTTT. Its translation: CASVTPGPPKAFF.

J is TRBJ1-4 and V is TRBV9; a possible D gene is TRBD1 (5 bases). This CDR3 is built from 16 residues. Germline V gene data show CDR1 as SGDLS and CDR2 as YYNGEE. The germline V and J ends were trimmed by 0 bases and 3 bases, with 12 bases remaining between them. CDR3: CASSVATGTANEKLFF. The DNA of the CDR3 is TGTGCCAGCAGCGTAGCTACCGGGACGGCTAATGAAAAACTGTTTTTT.

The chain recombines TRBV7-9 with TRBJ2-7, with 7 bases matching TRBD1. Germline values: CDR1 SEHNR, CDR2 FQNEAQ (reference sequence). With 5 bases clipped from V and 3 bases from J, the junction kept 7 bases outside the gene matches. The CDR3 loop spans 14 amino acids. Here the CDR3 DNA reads TGTGCCAGCAGCGCGCCGGGACAGATCTACGAGCAGTACTTC. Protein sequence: CASSAPGQIYEQYF.

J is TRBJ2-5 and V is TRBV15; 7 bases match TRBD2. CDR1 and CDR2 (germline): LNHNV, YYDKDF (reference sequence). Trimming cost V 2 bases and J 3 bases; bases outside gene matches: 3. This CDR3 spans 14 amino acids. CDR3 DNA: TGTGCCACCAGCAGACGGGACTATGAAGAGACCCAGTACTTC. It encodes CATSRRDYEETQYF.

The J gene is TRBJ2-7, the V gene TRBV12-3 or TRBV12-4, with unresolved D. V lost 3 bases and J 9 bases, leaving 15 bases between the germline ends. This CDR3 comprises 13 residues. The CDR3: CASSLVRNGRQYF. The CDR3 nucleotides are TGTGCCAGCAGTTTGGTGCGGAACGGAAGGCAGTACTTC.

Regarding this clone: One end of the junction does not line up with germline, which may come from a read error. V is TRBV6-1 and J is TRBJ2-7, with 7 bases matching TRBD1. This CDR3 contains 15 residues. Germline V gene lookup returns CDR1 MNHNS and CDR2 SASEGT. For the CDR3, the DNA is TGTGCCAGCAGGGAAGCAGGGGGAGACATCTACGAGCAGTACTTC. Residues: CASREAGGDIYEQYF.

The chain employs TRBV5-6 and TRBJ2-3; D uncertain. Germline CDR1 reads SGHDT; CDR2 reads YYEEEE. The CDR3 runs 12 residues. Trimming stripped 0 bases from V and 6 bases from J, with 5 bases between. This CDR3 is CASSLVKDTQYF. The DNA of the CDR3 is TGTGCCAGCAGCTTGGTTAAGGATACGCAGTATTTT.

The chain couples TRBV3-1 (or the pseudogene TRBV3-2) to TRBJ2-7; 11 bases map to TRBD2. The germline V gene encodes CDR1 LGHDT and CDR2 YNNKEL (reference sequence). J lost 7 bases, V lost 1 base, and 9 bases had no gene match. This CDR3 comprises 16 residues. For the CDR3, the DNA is TGTGCCAGCAGCCAAGTAGCGGGAGGGTTTTTAAGAGAGCAGTACTTC. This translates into CASSQVAGGFLREQYF.

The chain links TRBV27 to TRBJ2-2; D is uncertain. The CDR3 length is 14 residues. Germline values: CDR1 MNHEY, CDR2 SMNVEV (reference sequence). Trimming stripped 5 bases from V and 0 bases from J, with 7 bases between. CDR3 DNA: TGTGCCAGCAGTCCTCTAGCGAACACCGGGGAGCTGTTTTTT. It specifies CASSPLANTGELFF.

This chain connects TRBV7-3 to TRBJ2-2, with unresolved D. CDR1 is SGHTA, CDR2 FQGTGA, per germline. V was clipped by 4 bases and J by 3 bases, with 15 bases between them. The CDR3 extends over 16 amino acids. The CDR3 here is CASSSPRGPYTGELFF. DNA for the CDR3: TGTGCCAGCAGCTCCCCGAGAGGACCCTACACCGGGGAGCTGTTTTTT.

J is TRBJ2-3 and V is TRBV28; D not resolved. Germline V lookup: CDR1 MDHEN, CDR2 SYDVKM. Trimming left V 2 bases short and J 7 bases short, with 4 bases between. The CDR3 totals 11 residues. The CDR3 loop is CASSLANTQYF. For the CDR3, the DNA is TGTGCCAGCAGTTTAGCGAATACGCAGTATTTT.

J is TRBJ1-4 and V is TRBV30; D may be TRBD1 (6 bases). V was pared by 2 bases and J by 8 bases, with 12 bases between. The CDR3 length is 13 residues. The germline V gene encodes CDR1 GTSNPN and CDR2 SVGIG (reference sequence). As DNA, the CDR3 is TGTGCCTGGAGTAGACAGGATCGCGAAAAACTGTTTTTT. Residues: CAWSRQDREKLFF.

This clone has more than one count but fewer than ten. DNA of the CDR3: TGTGCCAGCAGCTTAGATAGGAGTGAAGCTTTCTTT. Translated: CASSLDRSEAFF. The chain carries TRBV11-3 and TRBJ1-1; D unresolved. This CDR3 is 12 amino acids long. Per the germline V gene, CDR1 is SGHNT and CDR2 is YENEEA. V lost 0 bases, J lost 7 bases, and 6 bases lay in between.